This T cell receptor (beta chain) was found in a study of blood T cell repertoires in COVID-19. Study context: COVID-19 samples, acute and convalescent, were from the United States, Italy and Spain. From T cells, B-cell-depleted T cells, or PBMCs came the material, which was cDNA or gDNA.

The CDR3 loop spans 16 amino acids. CDR1 SGHKS and CDR2 YYEKEE come from the germline V gene (reference sequence). With 0 bases removed from V and 1 base from J, the gap between germline ends came to 13 bases. The authors' processing: Counts of nucleated cells, estimated from reference gene primer amplification, were obtained. Generated by immunoSEQ multiplex PCR, the TCRdb table keeps only in-frame clones and is missing some. The D gene and trimming were derived from the DNA, and the V and J assignments and clone size from that table. The table has about 310,000 clones, around 87% seen once; the top ten hold around 7.8%.

The V call is TRBV5-5, the J call TRBJ1-2; weak D call: TRBD1 (6 bases). The sample comprised peripheral blood. The sequence derives from a woman aged 45-65 years who had recovered from COVID-19. The CDR3 region has the DNA TGTGCCAGCAGCTTGGTTCCGGACAGAGGTAACTATGGCTACACCTTC. Amino acids: CASSLVPDRGNYGYTF.